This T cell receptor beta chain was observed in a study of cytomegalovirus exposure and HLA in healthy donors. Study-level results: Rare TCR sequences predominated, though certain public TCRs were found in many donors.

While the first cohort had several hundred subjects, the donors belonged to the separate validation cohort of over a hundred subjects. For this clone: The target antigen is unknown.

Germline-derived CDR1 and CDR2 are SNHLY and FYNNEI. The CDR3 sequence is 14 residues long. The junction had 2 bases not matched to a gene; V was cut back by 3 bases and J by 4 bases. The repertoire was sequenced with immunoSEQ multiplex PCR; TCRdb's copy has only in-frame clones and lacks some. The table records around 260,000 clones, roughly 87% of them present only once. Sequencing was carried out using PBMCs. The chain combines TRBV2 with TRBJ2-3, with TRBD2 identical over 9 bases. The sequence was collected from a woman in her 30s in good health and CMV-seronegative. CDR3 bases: TGTGCCAGCAGTGAGGCGGGAGGGCCAGATACGCAGTATTTT. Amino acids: CASSEAGGPDTQYF. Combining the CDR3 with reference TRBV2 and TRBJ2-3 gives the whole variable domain EPEVTQTPSHQVTQMGQEVILRCVPISNHLYFYWYRQILGQKVEFLVSFYNNEISEKSEIFDDQFSVERPDGSNFTLKIRSTKLEDSAMYFCASSEAGGPDTQYFGPGTRLTVL.